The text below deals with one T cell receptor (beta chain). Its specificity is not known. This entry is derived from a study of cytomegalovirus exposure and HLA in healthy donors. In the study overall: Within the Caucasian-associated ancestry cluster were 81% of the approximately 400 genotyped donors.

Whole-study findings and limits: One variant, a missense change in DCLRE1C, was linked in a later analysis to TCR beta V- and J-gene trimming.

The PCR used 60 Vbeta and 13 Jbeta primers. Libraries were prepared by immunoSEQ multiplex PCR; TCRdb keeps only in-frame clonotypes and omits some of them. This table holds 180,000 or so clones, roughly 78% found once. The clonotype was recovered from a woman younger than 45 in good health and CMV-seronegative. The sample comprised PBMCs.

CDR3 DNA sequence: TGCAGCGCAGACAGGGCGGGCTATGGCTACACCTTC. Translation gives CSADRAGYGYTF. V is TRBV29-1 and J is TRBJ1-2; 7 bases are a match to TRBD1. There are 12 residues in the CDR3. Unmatched junction bases numbered 6, after V lost 7 bases and J lost 4 bases. Germline CDR1 SQVTM, CDR2 ANQGSEA. The full variable domain, rest sourced from reference TRBV29-1 and TRBJ1-2, is SAVISQKPSRDICQRGTSLTIQCQVDSQVTMMFWYRQQPGQSLTLIATANQGSEATYESGFVIDKFPISRPNLTFSTLTVSNMSPEDSSIYLCSADRAGYGYTFGSGTRLTVV.